The clone carrying this T cell receptor (beta chain) was counted between two and nine times. Its cognate antigen is unknown. This sample is drawn from a study of response to subunit inactivated influenza vaccine. The length of the CDR3 is 13 residues. Germline V gene sequence: CDR1 SGHTA, CDR2 FQGNSA. Trimming stripped 5 bases from V and 4 bases from J, with 8 bases between. Study results and limitations: The authors put forward the suggestion that each seasonal influenza vaccination may bring in only a limited number of new T cells.

TCRdb ran MiXCR on the RT-PCR reads and lists one entry per CDR3 protein. This repertoire shows 400,000 to 550,000 distinct CDR3 sequences, less than 30% found once; its top ten account for approximately 2%. The material sequenced was CD4+ T cells sorted from PBMCs, taken roughly 5 days after vaccination. The receptor was derived from a man aged 45 to 65 who received an inactivated influenza vaccine. V and J are TRBV7-2 and TRBJ2-2; D call uncertain. The CDR3 is CASSPLPTGELFF. As DNA, the CDR3 is TGTGCCAGCAGCCCACTACCCACCGGGGAGCTGTTTTTT. Using reference TRBV7-2 and TRBJ2-2 for the parts outside the CDR3, the full variable domain is GAGVSQSPSNKVTEKGKDVELRCDPISGHTALYWYRQSLGQGLEFLIYFQGNSAPDKSGLPSDRFSAERTGGSVSTLTIQRTQQEDSAVYLCASSPLPTGELFFGEGSRLTVL.